These 21 T cell receptor beta chains originate from one sample sequenced in a study of post-analysis software for immune sequencing data. Study-wide results and limits: Patients had higher frequencies than controls of roughly five TRBV segments, including TRBV5-6, TRBV5-1 and TRBV20-1.

No antigen has been identified for these receptors. Unique molecular identifiers were built into the TCR beta cDNA libraries. TCRdb redid the calling of the PCR reads with MiXCR, one entry per CDR3 protein. The profile covers 750,000 to 950,000 distinct CDR3 sequences, with approximately 53% appearing a single time and 4% to 5.5% taken by the ten largest. Sample: blood. The source of these receptors is a girl between 10 and 17 years old with multiple sclerosis.

This rearrangement joins TRBV12-3 or TRBV12-4 to TRBJ2-3; D may be TRBD1 or TRBD2 (6 bases each). The V gene lost 3 bases and the J gene lost 1 base, with 17 bases spanning the gap. CDR3 length: 17 residues. The CDR3 here is CASSFSLIGGRTDTQYF. The CDR3 region has the DNA TGTGCCAGCAGTTTTAGTTTGATCGGGGGCCGCACAGATACGCAGTATTTT.

This clonotype has only a few counts. This chain uses TRBV29-1 with TRBJ2-1; 13 bases match TRBD2. Germline-derived CDR1 and CDR2 are SQVTM and ANQGSEA. The J segment lost 7 bases and the V segment lost 2 bases, leaving 14 bases of the junction unmatched. This CDR3 is built from 18 residues. The CDR3 nucleotides read TGCAGCGTTGAATCGGCCTTCTGGACTAGCGGGGGCATGAATGAGCAGTTCTTC. Protein sequence: CSVESAFWTSGGMNEQFF.

This chain uses TRBV5-5 with TRBJ2-1, with 9 bases fitting TRBD1. This CDR3 is 13 amino acids long. The V gene end was trimmed by 2 bases and the J gene end by 8 bases; junction bases not matched to a gene: 2. Germline loops: CDR1 SGHKS, CDR2 YYEKEE (reference sequence). The CDR3 is CASSLTGGDEQFF. The CDR3 region has the DNA TGTGCCAGCAGCTTAACAGGGGGCGATGAGCAGTTCTTC. The variable domain in full, completed from reference TRBV5-5 and TRBJ2-1, reads DAGVTQSPTHLIKTRGQQVTLRCSPISGHKSVSWYQQVLGQGPQFIFQYYEKEERGRGNFPDRFSARQFPNYSSELNVNALLLGDSALYLCASSLTGGDEQFFGPGTRLTVL.

The DNA of the CDR3 is TGTGCCAGCACCGAGCCGGGACAGGGACCATTTAATGAAAAACTGTTTTTT. Protein product: CASTEPGQGPFNEKLFF. The J gene is TRBJ1-4, the V gene TRBV25-1; 9 bases line up with TRBD1. Germline CDR1 is MGHDK and CDR2 is SYGVNS. CDR3 length: 17 amino acids. J lost 4 bases, V lost 7 bases, and 13 bases had no gene match.

The chain joins TRBV29-1 to TRBJ1-2; D not certain. V was trimmed by 1 base and J by 2 bases, leaving 8 bases between them. The germline V gene encodes CDR1 SQVTM and CDR2 ANQGSEA. The CDR3 totals 13 residues. The CDR3 DNA sequence: TGCAGCGTTGAAGTTGACACAAACTATGGCTACACCTTC. Protein product: CSVEVDTNYGYTF.

This chain uses TRBV7-6 with TRBJ2-5, with 7 nucleotides matching TRBD1. The better agreement between TRBJ2-7 and the DNA end casts doubt on the J call. Looked up from germline, CDR1 is SGHVS and CDR2 is FNYEAQ. The CDR3 spans 13 residues. CDR3 residues: CASSSRQGFEQYF. The CDR3 nucleotides are TGTGCCAGCAGCTCCAGACAGGGTTTCGAGCAGTACTTC.

The J gene is TRBJ2-7, the V gene TRBV5-6; 7 bases are a match to TRBD1. Trimming removed 0 bases from V and 12 bases from J; junction bases left unmatched: 3. Per the germline V gene, CDR1 is SGHDT and CDR2 is YYEEEE. The CDR3 consists of 11 residues. The CDR3 DNA reads as TGTGCCAGCAGCTTGGCGGGACAGCTGTACTTC. Protein: CASSLAGQLYF. The full variable domain, in which reference TRBV5-6 and TRBJ2-7 provide the parts outside the CDR3, is DAGVTQSPTHLIKTRGQQVTLRCSPKSGHDTVSWYQQALGQGPQFIFQYYEEEERQRGNFPDRFSGHQFPNYSSELNVNALLLGDSALYLCASSLAGQLYFGPGTRLTVT.

The V and J genes are TRBV7-3 and TRBJ1-5; TRBD1 aligns across 7 bases. This CDR3 region has 15 residues. The trim removed 10 bases at V and 0 bases at J, leaving 9 bases unmatched. CDR1 and CDR2 (germline): SGHTA, FQGTGA. The CDR3 region has the DNA TGTGCCACCAGGGGGGGGTCAAGTAGCAATCAGCCCCAGCATTTT. This gives the protein CATRGGSSSNQPQHF. The entire variable domain, with the rest obtained from reference TRBV7-3 and TRBJ1-5, is as follows: GAGVSQTPSNKVTEKGKYVELRCDPISGHTALYWYRQSLGQGPEFLIYFQGTGAADDSGLPNDRFFAVRPEGSVSTLKIQRTERGDSAVYLCATRGGSSSNQPQHFGDGTRLSIL.

The chain joins TRBV10-3 to TRBJ1-1; 8 bases line up with TRBD1. Germline trimming cut 4 bases from V and 6 bases from J; bases unmatched to any gene: 7. From germline, CDR1 is ENHRY and CDR2 SYGVKD. The CDR3 length is 14 residues. CDR3 nucleotide sequence: TGTGCCATCAGTGGGAGGACAGGGCGTTCTGAAGCTTTCTTT. This sequence encodes CAISGRTGRSEAFF.

The V and J genes are TRBV15 and TRBJ1-1; D is possibly TRBD1 (5 bases). This CDR3 is built from 16 residues. The germline V and J ends were trimmed by 0 bases and 0 bases, with 11 bases remaining between them. The V gene's germline CDR1 is LNHNV and CDR2 YYDKDF (reference sequence). In DNA form, the CDR3 reads TGTGCCACCAGCAGAGATTCGGGACTAATGAACACTGAAGCTTTCTTT. Protein sequence: CATSRDSGLMNTEAFF.

This clonotype was seen only a few times. The J gene is TRBJ2-1, the V gene TRBV7-9; D is uncertain. V was trimmed by 10 bases and J by 7 bases, leaving 11 bases between them. The CDR3 is 11 residues long. Germline loops: CDR1 SEHNR, CDR2 FQNEAQ (reference sequence). CDR3 residues: CATLILNEQFF. CDR3 coding DNA: TGTGCCACCCTCATCCTTAATGAGCAGTTCTTC.

This clonotype appeared a few times. The V gene is TRBV7-6, the J gene TRBJ1-4; unclear D gene. Germline CDR1 SGHVS, CDR2 FNYEAQ. The V end lost 6 bases, the J end lost 7 bases, and 18 bases lay between the germline ends. The CDR3 is 15 residues long. This CDR3 reads CASRLGRGDVEKLFF. As DNA, the CDR3 is TGTGCCAGCAGACTAGGACGGGGAGACGTTGAAAAACTGTTTTTT.

This clonotype has only one observation. The chain couples TRBV5-1 to TRBJ2-7, with D tentatively TRBD1 or TRBD2 (7 bases each). The V end was cut by 3 bases, the J end by 4 bases, with 17 bases between. The germline V gene encodes CDR1 SGHRS and CDR2 YFSETQ. The CDR3 has 15 amino acids. The DNA for the CDR3 is TGCGCCAGCAGCTGGACGGCAGGGGGGGGATACGAGCAGTACTTC. Its translation is CASSWTAGGGYEQYF.

The V call is TRBV6-2 or TRBV6-3, the J call TRBJ1-5; TRBD1 agrees at 9 bases. CDR3 length: 15 residues. Germline V gene sequence: CDR1 MNHEY, CDR2 SVGEGT. V lost 2 bases to trimming and J lost 2 bases; unmatched junction nucleotides: 1. The CDR3 region has the DNA TGTGCCAGCAGTTACAGGACAGGGGGCAATCAGCCCCAGCATTTT. This sequence encodes CASSYRTGGNQPQHF.

The genes are TRBV28 and TRBJ2-7; TRBD2 matches at 11 bases. Germline loops: CDR1 MDHEN, CDR2 SYDVKM. There are 15 residues in the CDR3. J lost 3 bases, V lost 5 bases, and 6 bases had no gene match. The CDR3 sequence: CASSGPGLADYEQYF. The DNA of the CDR3 is TGTGCCAGCAGTGGGCCGGGACTAGCGGACTACGAGCAGTACTTC.

The chain links TRBV10-3 to TRBJ2-6; D perhaps matches TRBD1 (6 bases). V was shortened by 8 bases and J by 3 bases, with 14 bases between the two germline ends. This CDR3 contains 15 residues. Germline loops: CDR1 ENHRY, CDR2 SYGVKD. The CDR3 region has the DNA TGTGCCATCGGGGAAAGGACAGATGGGGCCAACGTCCTGACTTTC. Its protein is CAIGERTDGANVLTF.

V usage is TRBV10-3 and J usage is TRBJ2-5, with TRBD1 matching 10 bases. V was clipped by 6 bases and J by 2 bases; unmatched bases: 6. Germline CDR1 ENHRY, CDR2 SYGVKD. This CDR3 region has 15 residues. CDR3 protein: CAISFRDRGQETQYF. CDR3 in DNA: TGTGCCATCAGCTTCCGGGACAGGGGACAAGAGACCCAGTACTTC.

This clonotype was counted a few times. The chain carries TRBV7-2 and TRBJ1-2; no clear D gene. CDR1 and CDR2 (germline): SGHTA, FQGNSA. The CDR3 runs 13 residues. Trimming removed 4 bases from V and 4 bases from J, with 10 bases in between. The CDR3 loop is CASSSVNTYGYTF. CDR3 nucleotides: TGTGCCAGCAGCTCTGTTAACACCTATGGCTACACCTTC.

This chain uses TRBV10-1 with TRBJ2-1, with TRBD1 identical over 8 bases. CDR1 and CDR2 from the germline V gene are WNHNN and SYGVQD (reference sequence). V was pared by 6 bases and J by 3 bases, with 4 bases of the junction left unmatched. The CDR3 runs to 14 residues. The DNA of the CDR3 is TGCGCCAGCAGCGACGGGACAGGCTACAATGAGCAGTTCTTC. The encoded protein is CASSDGTGYNEQFF.

This clonotype was observed once. V usage is TRBV7-3 and J usage is TRBJ2-3; TRBD2 aligns across 15 bases. Germline CDR1 reads SGHTA; CDR2 reads FQGTGA. The CDR3 totals 18 residues. J lost 0 bases, V lost 5 bases, and 6 bases had no gene match. The CDR3 reads CASSPGLAGGGSTDTQYF. CDR3 nucleotide sequence: TGTGCCAGCAGCCCGGGACTAGCGGGAGGAGGAAGCACAGATACGCAGTATTTT.

The rearrangement links TRBV4-1 to TRBJ2-7; D may be TRBD2 (7 bases). The V end lost 1 base, the J end lost 4 bases, and 14 bases lay between the germline ends. Germline loops: CDR1 MGHRA, CDR2 YSYEKL. The CDR3 covers 15 residues. The CDR3 loop reads CASSQATGRVYEQYF. The CDR3 region has the DNA TGCGCCAGCAGCCAAGCTACAGGGAGGGTTTACGAGCAGTACTTC.